A few counts support the clone carrying this T cell receptor beta chain. This entry comes from a study of T-cell reconstitution after alpha-beta-depleted transplantation in children. Unique molecular identifiers were used to barcode this TCRbeta library. In TCRdb, the PCR reads were re-called with MiXCR into one record per CDR3 protein. The sample includes approximately 340,000 distinct CDR3 sequences, approximately 10% of them seen just once. Unmatched junction bases numbered 8, after V lost 5 bases and J lost 2 bases. Germline CDR1 is SGHAT and CDR2 is FQDESV (reference sequence). This CDR3 is 18 amino acids long.

The sequence derives from a human donor who donated a stem cell graft to a child with acute lymphoblastic leukemia. The starting material was PBMCs from the stem cell graft donor, obtained from the stem cell graft. The chain joins TRBV11-1 to TRBJ2-2; 13 nucleotides align to TRBD2. Here the CDR3 reads CASSPRAGLAGNTGELFF. The CDR3 region has the DNA TGTGCCAGCAGCCCCCGGGCGGGACTAGCGGGAAACACCGGGGAGCTGTTTTTT.